This TCR beta chain was documented in a study of T cells in Graves' hyperthyroidism and ophthalmopathy. The CDR3 consists of 14 residues. Per germline, CDR1 LGHNT and CDR2 FRNRAP. Between the trimmed V and J ends, which lost 2 bases and 4 bases, there was a span of 11 bases. The TCR beta CDR3 regions underwent amplification using RNA transcripts as the source. When the TCR CDR3 underwent first-round RT-PCR, the HTBI primer set was used. TCRdb called the multiplex PCR reads again in MiXCR, with one record for every CDR3 protein. The sample records over 500,000 distinct CDR3 sequences, 11% to 15% being singletons. There are many counts of this clonotype. Antigen specificity is unknown. Overall study findings and caveats: Separation of ophthalmopathy from stable hyperthyroidism was achieved by a 13 V-J model. Blood samples included most of the expanded thyroid clonotypes exceeding 0.001.

Thyroid ultrasound and orbital computed tomography, with clinical symptoms and serum thyroxine and TRAb, informed diagnoses. The origin of this receptor is a woman aged 40 to 49 with Graves' hyperthyroidism. The J gene is TRBJ1-1, the V gene TRBV12-5; D is undetermined. The specimen sequenced was blood. CDR3 coding DNA: TGTGCTAGTGGTTTGTTGCCGGGGTCCACTGAAGCTTTCTTT. Its protein is CASGLLPGSTEAFF.